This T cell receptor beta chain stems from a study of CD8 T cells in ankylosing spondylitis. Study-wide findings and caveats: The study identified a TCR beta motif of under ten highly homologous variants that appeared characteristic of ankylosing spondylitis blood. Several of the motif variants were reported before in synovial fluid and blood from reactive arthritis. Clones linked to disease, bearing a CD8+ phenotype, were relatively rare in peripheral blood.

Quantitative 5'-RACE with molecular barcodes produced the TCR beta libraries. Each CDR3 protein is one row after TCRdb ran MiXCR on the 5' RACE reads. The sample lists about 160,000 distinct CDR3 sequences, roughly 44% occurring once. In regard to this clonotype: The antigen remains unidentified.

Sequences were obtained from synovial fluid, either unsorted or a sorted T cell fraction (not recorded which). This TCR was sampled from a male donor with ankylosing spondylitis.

The CDR3 nucleotides read TGTGCCAGCAGCCCAGGACCTCAGCCCCAGCATTTT. Protein: CASSPGPQPQHF. The V call is TRBV7-9, the J call TRBJ1-5, with D unresolved. V gave up 5 bases and J gave up 6 bases, with 8 bases separating them. This CDR3 contains 12 residues. Germline V gene sequence: CDR1 SEHNR, CDR2 FQNEAQ (reference sequence).